This TCR beta chain was sequenced in a study of T-cell memory formation after mild COVID-19. About the study: TCR clusters were largely donor specific.

The germline gives CDR1 SGHTA, CDR2 FQGTGA. CDR3 length equals 14 residues. V was pared by 5 bases and J by 10 bases, with 8 bases of the junction left unmatched. TCRdb re-called the 5' RACE reads through MiXCR, storing one row per CDR3 protein. The profile shows around 310,000 distinct CDR3 sequences, 20% to 25% of them singletons. Note on this clonotype: Its antigen is undetermined.

Study-level points and caveats: Mainly in CM and EM were contracting CD4+ clones; CD8+ were in EMRA.

The gene calls are TRBV7-3 and TRBJ2-1; 10 bases line up with TRBD2. This sequence originates from a man between 18 and 35 years old who had mild COVID-19 (a few samples of this study predate the infection). Cell type and time point are not known. The sample consisted of PBMCs or a T cell subset sorted from them (not recorded which). In nucleotides, the CDR3 is TGTGCCAGCAGCCTCCGTGGTAGCGGGGGGGAGCAGTTCTTC. Protein: CASSLRGSGGEQFF.